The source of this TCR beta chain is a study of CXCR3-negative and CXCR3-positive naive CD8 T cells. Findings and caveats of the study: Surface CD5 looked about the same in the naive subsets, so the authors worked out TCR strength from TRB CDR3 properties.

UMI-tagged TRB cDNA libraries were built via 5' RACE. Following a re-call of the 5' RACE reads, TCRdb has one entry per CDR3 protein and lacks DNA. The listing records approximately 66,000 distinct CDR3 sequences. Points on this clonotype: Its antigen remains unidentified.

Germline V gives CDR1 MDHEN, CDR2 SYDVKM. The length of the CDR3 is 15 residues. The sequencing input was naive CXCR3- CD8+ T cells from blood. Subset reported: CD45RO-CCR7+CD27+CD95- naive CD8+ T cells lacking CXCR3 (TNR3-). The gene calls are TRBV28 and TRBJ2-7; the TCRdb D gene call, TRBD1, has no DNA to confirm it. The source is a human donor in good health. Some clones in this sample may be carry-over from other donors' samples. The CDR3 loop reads CASSFGRQGVNEQYF.